This T cell receptor beta chain was observed in a study of vaccination effects on CD4 cells after COVID-19. Study as a whole: Samples were taken post-vaccine, and their median timing was 72 days after the second dose. Study results and limitations: Healthy vaccinees' vaccine-induced clones included only 1 of 255 cross-reacting with common cold coronaviruses.

Subsequent to less than eleven days of culture, CD4+ T cells were isolated. Participants got two doses of BNT162b2 or mRNA-1273 vaccine. On days 3 and 7, fresh IL-2 medium replaced half the medium. This table comes from immunoSEQ multiplex PCR, and its TCRdb copy is limited to in-frame clones, with some not included. The sample comprises about 40,000 clones, about 70% of which are singletons, and about 8% rests with the top ten. As for this clone: Its antigen is not known.

The CDR3 extends over 11 amino acids. The receptor was isolated from a human donor who received a COVID-19 vaccine. This material consisted of CD4+ T cells from PBMCs cultured without peptide, taken after COVID-19 vaccination. This chain joins TRBV21-1 and TRBJ2-5; whether TRBD2, the table's D call, matches the DNA was not checked. TRBV21-1 is deemed a pseudogene. CDR3 protein: CASIQCGTQYF. The CDR3, as DNA: TGTGCCAGCATCCAGTGCGGGACCCAGTACTTC.